This T cell receptor beta chain was identified in a study of cytomegalovirus exposure and HLA in healthy donors. PCR employed 60 Vbeta and 13 Jbeta primers. Data came from immunoSEQ multiplex PCR; TCRdb stores just in-frame clones and leaves some out. Altogether roughly 150,000 clones are present, approximately 78% being singletons, with the ten largest covering nearly 8.5%. Overall study findings and caveats: Some TCR beta chains (roughly 150 of them) were listed as cytomegalovirus-associated.

Comments on this clone: What it recognizes is unknown.

Germline CDR1 is GTSNPN and CDR2 is SVGIG (reference sequence). Germline trimming cut 8 bases from V and 0 bases from J; bases unmatched to any gene: 6. The CDR3 totals 14 residues. The chain links TRBV30 to TRBJ2-2; 7 bases map to TRBD1. Sequenced material: PBMCs. This TCR was recovered from a male donor in good health and CMV-seropositive. The DNA for the CDR3 is TGTGCCAGGAAAGGGACAGCGAACACCGGGGAGCTGTTTTTT. It translates to CARKGTANTGELFF.